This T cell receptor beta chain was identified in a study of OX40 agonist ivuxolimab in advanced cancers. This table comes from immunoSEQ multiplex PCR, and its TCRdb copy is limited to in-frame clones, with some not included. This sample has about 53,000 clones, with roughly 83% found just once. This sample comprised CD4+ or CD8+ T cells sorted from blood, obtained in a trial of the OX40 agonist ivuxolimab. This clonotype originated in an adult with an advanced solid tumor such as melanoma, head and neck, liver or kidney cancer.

The CDR3 sequence is CASSYSTTAGNTIYF. The CDR3 nucleotides are TGTGCCAGCAGTTACTCGACGACGGCTGGAAACACCATATATTTT. V usage is TRBV6-5 and J usage is TRBJ1-3; D call uncertain. Looked up from germline, CDR1 is MNHEY and CDR2 is SVGAGI. This CDR3 contains 15 residues. With 0 bases removed from V and 2 bases from J, the gap between germline ends came to 8 bases.